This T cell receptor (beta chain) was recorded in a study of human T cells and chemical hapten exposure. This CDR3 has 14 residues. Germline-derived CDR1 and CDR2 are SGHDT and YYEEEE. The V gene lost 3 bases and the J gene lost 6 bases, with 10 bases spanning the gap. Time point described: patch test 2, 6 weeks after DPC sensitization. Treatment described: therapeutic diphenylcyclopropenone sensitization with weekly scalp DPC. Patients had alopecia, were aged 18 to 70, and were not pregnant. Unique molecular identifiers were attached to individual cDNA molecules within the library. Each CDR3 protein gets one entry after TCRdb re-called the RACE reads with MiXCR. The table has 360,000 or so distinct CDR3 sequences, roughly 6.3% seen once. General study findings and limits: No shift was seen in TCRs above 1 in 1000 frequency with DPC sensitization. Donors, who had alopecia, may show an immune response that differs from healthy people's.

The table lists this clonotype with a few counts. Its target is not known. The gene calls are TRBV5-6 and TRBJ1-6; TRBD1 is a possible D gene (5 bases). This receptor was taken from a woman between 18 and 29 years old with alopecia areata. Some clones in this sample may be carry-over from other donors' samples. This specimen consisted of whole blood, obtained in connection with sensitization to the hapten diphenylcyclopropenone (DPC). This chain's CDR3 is CASSYQGPNSPLHF. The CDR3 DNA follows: TGTGCCAGCAGCTACCAGGGACCTAATTCACCCCTCCACTTT.